The 9 T cell receptor beta chains reported below all come from one sample, sequenced in a study of blood T cell repertoires in COVID-19. Repertoires were generated with immunoSEQ multiplex PCR, while TCRdb's copy carries only in-frame clones and drops some. Here the sample spans 150,000 or so clones, around 90% being singletons. Sequenced sample: PBMCs or T cells enriched from blood (not recorded which). The source is a woman between 40 and 50 years old who had been exposed to COVID-19.

In its sample, this clone was seen a few times. The chain has TRBV6-2 or TRBV6-3 and TRBJ2-7, with D possibly TRBD2 on 5 matching bases. This CDR3 is 12 amino acids long. Deletions cut 4 bases from V and 5 bases from J, with 9 bases between. Germline V gene sequence: CDR1 MNHEY, CDR2 SVGEGT. The CDR3 DNA follows: TGTGCCAGCAGTTTACCTAGCAACGAGCAGTACTTC. This codes for CASSLPSNEQYF.

This chain joins TRBV27 and TRBJ1-1; D may be TRBD1 (6 bases). Trimming cost V 8 bases and J 0 bases, with 10 bases left between them. Germline V gives CDR1 MNHEY, CDR2 SMNVEV (reference sequence). CDR3 length equals 13 residues. CDR3: CASLAGVNTEAFF. CDR3 sequence (DNA): TGTGCCAGCCTGGCAGGGGTGAACACTGAAGCTTTCTTT.

The rearrangement uses TRBV5-4 and TRBJ2-1, with TRBD1 identical over 8 bases. V was pared by 6 bases and J by 10 bases, with 12 bases of the junction left unmatched. The CDR3 covers 14 residues. Germline V gene lookup returns CDR1 SGHNT and CDR2 YYREEE (reference sequence). The CDR3 loop is CASKKDAGGGEQFF. The CDR3 DNA reads TGTGCCAGCAAAAAAGACGCAGGGGGCGGGGAGCAGTTCTTC.

V and J are TRBV2 and TRBJ2-1; TRBD2 matches 7 bases. This CDR3 has 15 residues. CDR1 is SNHLY, CDR2 FYNNEI, per germline. V lost 6 bases and J lost 3; bases outside the gene matches: 8. The DNA of the CDR3 is TGTGCCAGCAGATTCGACAGCGGGATCTACAATGAGCAGTTCTTC. Protein product: CASRFDSGIYNEQFF.

The V gene is TRBV4-1, the J gene TRBJ2-3, with TRBD1 matching over 8 bases. V shed 4 bases, J shed 2 bases, and the junction held 5 bases outside the gene matches. This CDR3 contains 15 residues. Germline-derived CDR1 and CDR2 are MGHRA and YSYEKL. In DNA, the CDR3 is TGCGCCAGCAGCCTCCAGGGGGCGCCCACAGATACGCAGTATTTT. Protein: CASSLQGAPTDTQYF.

This clone appeared a single time. The V gene is TRBV27, the J gene TRBJ1-2, with 11 bases that match TRBD1. CDR3 length: 13 amino acids. Germline lookup yields CDR1 MNHEY and CDR2 SMNVEV (reference sequence). V was pared by 5 bases and J by 6 bases, with 2 bases of the junction left unmatched. CDR3 loop: CASSLGQGDGYTF. CDR3 sequence (DNA): TGTGCCAGCAGTCTGGGACAGGGGGATGGCTACACCTTC.

This chain uses TRBV29-1 with TRBJ2-7, with 10 bases that match TRBD2. Germline CDR1 and CDR2: SQVTM and ANQGSEA. V shed 5 bases and J 5 bases; nucleotides not matched to a gene: 3. The CDR3 totals 12 residues. For the CDR3, the DNA is TGCAGCGTTCATAGCGGGAGGAACGAGCAGTACTTC. This codes for CSVHSGRNEQYF.

This rearrangement joins TRBV20-1 to TRBJ1-1, with unresolved D. V dropped 5 bases and J dropped 6 bases, with 10 bases sitting between them. Germline CDR1 is DFQATT and CDR2 is SNEGSKA (reference sequence). The CDR3 is made up of 11 amino acids. CDR3 residues: CSAQLYPEAFF. The CDR3 DNA is TGCAGTGCTCAACTTTACCCTGAAGCTTTCTTT.

J is TRBJ2-7 and V is TRBV11-2, with no clear D. The germline V gene encodes CDR1 SGHAT and CDR2 FQNNGV. The CDR3 runs 12 residues. Trimming stripped 5 bases from V and 1 base from J, with 6 bases between. CDR3 sequence: CASSGPSYEQYF. CDR3 nucleotides: TGTGCCAGCAGCGGGCCATCCTACGAGCAGTACTTC. Based on the CDR3 plus reference TRBV11-2 and TRBJ2-7, the full variable domain is EAGVAQSPRYKIIEKRQSVAFWCNPISGHATLYWYQQILGQGPKLLIQFQNNGVVDDSQLPKDRFSAERLKGVDSTLKIQPAKLEDSAVYLCASSGPSYEQYFGPGTRLTVT.